One sample yielded the 6 T cell receptor beta chains listed below, sequenced in a study of blood T cell repertoires in COVID-19 (dated by TCRdb to 2018 to 2020). Libraries were constructed by the immunoSEQ multiplex PCR assay. What TCRdb holds here is the immuneACCESS table cut down to in-frame rearrangements. Part of the clones is not present; checked against another copy, under half of the missing clones reflect an unresolved V gene, and the others are unexplained. Within this sample are more than 95,000 clones, with about 91% of them counted one time only. The ten largest clones capture 5% to 6.5% of the sample. The sample consisted of peripheral blood. Receptors originate from a human donor in a cohort sampled during active COVID-19.

The V and J genes are TRBV3-1 (or the pseudogene TRBV3-2) and TRBJ2-7; 12 bases are shared with TRBD2. The junction had 1 base not matched to a gene; V was cut back by 2 bases and J by 2 bases. From germline, CDR1 is LGHDT and CDR2 YNNKEL (reference sequence). CDR3 length equals 15 residues. CDR3 sequence: CASSQRTSGTYEQYF. The CDR3 nucleotides are TGTGCCAGCAGCCAAAGGACTAGCGGGACCTACGAGCAGTACTTC.

In the case of this clone: Sequence at one end of the junction differs from germline and may be a read error. The chain couples TRBV6-5 to TRBJ2-3, with a possible D match to TRBD2 (6 bases). CDR3 size: 15 residues. Germline V gene data show CDR1 as MNHEY and CDR2 as SVGAGI. The CDR3 coding sequence is TGTGCCAGCAGTGACTCGGGACTGAACACAGATACGCAGTATTTT. This gives the protein CASSDSGLNTDTQYF.

This clone was seen only once. V and J are TRBV4-3 and TRBJ1-2; D is unclear. V was pared by 1 base and J by 4 bases, with 13 bases between. The CDR3 is made up of 15 amino acids. The V gene's germline CDR1 is LGHNA and CDR2 YSLEER. This chain's CDR3 is CASSQVAAQSYGYTF. The CDR3 DNA reads TGCGCCAGCAGCCAAGTTGCGGCTCAATCCTATGGCTACACCTTC.

This sequence joins TRBV21-1 and TRBJ1-6; the DNA was not compared with TRBD1, the D call given in the table. TRBV21-1 is reported as a pseudogene. The CDR3 length is 16 residues. As DNA, the CDR3 is TGTGCCAGCAATAAGGGGGCAAGGGGGTACAATTCACCCCTCCACTTT. Translated, it gives CASNKGARGYNSPLHF.

The chain combines TRBV5-4 with TRBJ2-7; D might be TRBD1 (5 bases). The germline V gene has CDR1 SGHNT and CDR2 YYREEE (reference sequence). The V end lost 4 bases, the J end lost 2 bases, and 19 bases lay between the germline ends. The CDR3 covers 16 residues. The CDR3 loop is CASSPLGPDIAYEQYF. As DNA, the CDR3 is TGTGCCAGCAGCCCTCTGGGGCCTGACATAGCCTACGAGCAGTACTTC.

The chain couples TRBV11-3 to TRBJ2-1, with TRBD2 matching 8 bases. After removal of 3 bases from V and 8 bases from J, the junction contained 6 bases not matched to a gene. CDR3 length: 14 residues. Germline V gene data show CDR1 as SGHNT and CDR2 as YENEEA. CDR3 bases: TGTGCCAGCAGCTTCTCAGCGGGAGCTTATGAGCAGTTCTTC. Translating gives CASSFSAGAYEQFF.